A single sample gave rise to the 19 T cell receptor beta chains below, sequenced in a study of T cell responses to AZD1222 COVID-19 vaccine. The protocol was immunoSEQ multiplex PCR, while the TCRdb copy is restricted to in-frame clones and leaves out a portion. The sample yields 75,000 to 85,000 clones, 90% seen once. This specimen was peripheral blood, taken on day 0 of AZD1222 vaccination. These receptors came from an adult in good health.

The CDR3 DNA is TGTGCCAGCGGTACAGATACGCAGTATTTT. As protein: CASGTDTQYF. The genes are TRBV28 and TRBJ2-3, with D unclear. Germline V gene data show CDR1 as MDHEN and CDR2 as SYDVKM. The CDR3 consists of 10 residues. Deletions cut 8 bases from V and 3 bases from J, with 3 bases between.

This sequence joins TRBV6-6 and TRBJ2-6; D unclear. Trimming took off 6 bases at V and 2 bases at J, with 11 bases between the two ends. Germline V gives CDR1 MNHNY, CDR2 SVGAGI (reference sequence). This CDR3 spans 15 amino acids. CDR3 amino acids: CASRPHRTGANVLTF. CDR3 in DNA: TGTGCCAGCAGACCTCACCGCACTGGGGCCAACGTCCTGACTTTC.

The chain joins TRBV6-2 or TRBV6-3 to TRBJ1-2, with D perhaps matching TRBD1 (5 bases). V shed 4 bases and J shed 5 bases, with 11 bases lying between them. The CDR3 runs 13 residues. The germline V gene encodes CDR1 MNHEY and CDR2 SVGEGT. CDR3 region: CASSSLGEYGYTF. The CDR3 DNA is TGTGCCAGCAGTTCATTGGGGGAGTATGGCTACACCTTC.

This chain uses TRBV7-2 with TRBJ2-7; no firm D call. Trimming left V 3 bases short and J 5 bases short, with 5 bases between. Germline CDR1 and CDR2: SGHTA and FQGNSA. This CDR3 region has 11 residues. The chain's CDR3 is CASSLRHEQYF. CDR3 nucleotides: TGTGCCAGCAGCTTGCGGCACGAGCAGTACTTC.

The chain employs TRBV7-3 and TRBJ1-5; TRBD1 might be the D (6 bases). The germline V gene encodes CDR1 SGHTA and CDR2 FQGTGA. The CDR3 length is 17 residues. V gave up 5 bases and J gave up 3 bases, with 20 bases separating them. This chain's CDR3 is CASSQMRQEKVNQPQHF. CDR3 coding DNA: TGTGCCAGCAGCCAGATGAGACAGGAGAAGGTCAATCAGCCCCAGCATTTT.

The chain employs TRBV5-5 and TRBJ1-5; 8 nucleotides match TRBD1. The trim removed 2 bases at V and 11 bases at J, leaving 9 bases unmatched. Germline V gene lookup returns CDR1 SGHKS and CDR2 YYEKEE (reference sequence). The CDR3 spans 14 residues. This CDR3 is CASSLDGQGGSQHF. The CDR3 DNA follows: TGTGCCAGCAGCTTAGATGGACAGGGAGGGTCCCAGCATTTT.

The genes are TRBV7-3 and TRBJ2-2; no firm D call. Looked up from germline, CDR1 is SGHTA and CDR2 is FQGTGA. V lost 5 bases to trimming and J lost 6 bases, with 10 bases between them. This CDR3 spans 13 amino acids. The CDR3 bases are TGTGCCAGCAGCATAAGCTCCGCCGGGGAGCTGTTTTTT. Translating gives CASSISSAGELFF.

This chain links TRBV7-9 with TRBJ2-3; D is uncertain. Trimming cost V 7 bases and J 3 bases, with 5 bases left between them. Germline loops: CDR1 SEHNR, CDR2 FQNEAQ (reference sequence). CDR3 length: 11 residues. The CDR3 loop reads CASTETDTQYF. The CDR3 bases are TGTGCCAGCACTGAGACAGATACGCAGTATTTT.

The rearrangement uses TRBV2 and TRBJ2-5; D is perhaps TRBD1 (5 bases). The CDR3 has 14 residues. Per the germline V gene, CDR1 is SNHLY and CDR2 is FYNNEI. V lost 4 bases to trimming and J lost 2 bases, with 11 bases between them. The CDR3 DNA sequence: TGTGCCAGCAGTGTTATGACAGCGCAAGAGACCCAGTACTTC. Protein: CASSVMTAQETQYF.

V gene TRBV10-3 combines with J gene TRBJ1-1; 9 bases agree with TRBD1. The CDR3 loop spans 13 amino acids. The ends lost 4 bases at V and 6 bases at J; junction bases unmatched: 3. Germline V gene lookup returns CDR1 ENHRY and CDR2 SYGVKD. In DNA form, the CDR3 reads TGTGCCATCAGTGGGACAGGGGCCCCTGAAGCTTTCTTT. Translating it yields CAISGTGAPEAFF.

The chain combines TRBV11-3 with TRBJ1-1; tentative D call: TRBD1 (5 bases). The CDR3 sequence is 14 residues long. V was cut by 1 base and J by 0 bases, with 6 bases left in between. Germline V gene lookup returns CDR1 SGHNT and CDR2 YENEEA. In DNA, the CDR3 is TGTGCCAGCAGCTTAGGACAGATGAACACTGAAGCTTTCTTT. This encodes CASSLGQMNTEAFF.

This sequence joins TRBV11-2 and TRBJ2-7; no clear D. CDR1 and CDR2 (germline): SGHAT, FQNNGV. The CDR3 runs to 12 residues. V was shortened by 0 bases and J by 4 bases, with 4 bases between the two germline ends. The CDR3 DNA is TGTGCCAGCAGCTTAGAGGGGTACGAGCAGTACTTC. Residues: CASSLEGYEQYF.

This chain connects TRBV13 to TRBJ1-2; D ambiguous. This CDR3 contains 12 residues. Germline V gene lookup returns CDR1 PRHDT and CDR2 FYEKMQ (reference sequence). V was trimmed by 5 bases and J by 7 bases, leaving 11 bases between them. CDR3 nucleotides: TGTGCCAGCAGCGTTGGGAACGGTGGCTACACCTTC. Translated, it gives CASSVGNGGYTF.

This clone appeared a few times. V usage is TRBV9 and J usage is TRBJ2-1; 9 bases align to TRBD2. The CDR3 runs to 14 residues. J lost 6 bases, V lost 4 bases, and 5 bases had no gene match. Looked up from germline, CDR1 is SGDLS and CDR2 is YYNGEE. The CDR3 DNA follows: TGTGCCAGCAGCTTGAGACTAGCGGCCAATGAGCAGTTCTTC. It is translated as CASSLRLAANEQFF.

The chain joins TRBV9 to TRBJ1-4; 7 bases align to TRBD1. Germline V gene sequence: CDR1 SGDLS, CDR2 YYNGEE. V was pared by 1 base and J by 5 bases, with 2 bases of the junction left unmatched. The CDR3 has 14 amino acids. In nucleotides, the CDR3 is TGTGCCAGCAGCGTAACGGGACAGAATGAAAAACTGTTTTTT. Amino acids: CASSVTGQNEKLFF. Drawing the rest from reference TRBV9 and TRBJ1-4, the complete variable domain is DSGVTQTPKHLITATGQRVTLRCSPRSGDLSVYWYQQSLDQGLQFLIQYYNGEERAKGNILERFSAQQFPDLHSELNLSSLELGDSALYFCASSVTGQNEKLFFGSGTQLSVL.

J is TRBJ2-1 and V is TRBV3-1 (or the pseudogene TRBV3-2); tentative D call: TRBD1 (6 bases). The CDR3 consists of 13 residues. CDR1 is LGHDT and CDR2 is YNNKEL in the germline V gene (reference sequence). Between the trimmed V and J ends, which lost 5 bases and 8 bases, there was a span of 13 bases. The CDR3: CASSSDRLDEQFF. CDR3 nucleotide sequence: TGTGCCAGCAGCTCGGACAGATTAGATGAGCAGTTCTTC.

The V gene is TRBV30, the J gene TRBJ1-2; the D is unclear. Germline CDR1 reads GTSNPN; CDR2 reads SVGIG (reference sequence). Trimming left V 4 bases short and J 5 bases short, with 11 bases between. The CDR3 has 12 residues. CDR3 region: CAWKPEEYGYTF. The DNA for the CDR3 is TGTGCCTGGAAACCCGAAGAGTATGGCTACACCTTC.

The chain uses TRBV5-4 and TRBJ1-2; D is perhaps TRBD1 (5 bases). The CDR3 sequence is 14 residues long. Germline V gives CDR1 SGHNT, CDR2 YYREEE (reference sequence). Trimming removed 2 bases at V and 5 bases at J, with 13 bases between. The CDR3 protein is CASSFRGDRYGYTF. In DNA, the CDR3 is TGTGCCAGCAGCTTTCGGGGGGATAGGTATGGCTACACCTTC.

The genes are TRBV10-1 and TRBJ2-4, with D tentatively TRBD1 (5 bases). Germline CDR1 WNHNN, CDR2 SYGVQD (reference sequence). V lost 3 bases, J lost 0 bases, and 12 bases lay in between. This CDR3 is 16 amino acids long. DNA of the CDR3: TGCGCCAGCAGTGAAGGGGTAGCCCCAGCCAAAAACATTCAGTACTTC. Translating it yields CASSEGVAPAKNIQYF.